A single sample gave rise to the 14 T cell receptor beta chains below, sequenced in a study of control samples from healthy donors and cancer patients. Some clones are missing from TCRdb's copy, which holds only in-frame ones; the method was immunoSEQ multiplex PCR. The table lists about 140,000 clones, approximately 90% of them singletons, with roughly 8.7% in the top ten. Sequenced: blood. All receptors come from a woman aged 25 to 39 in good health.

Only a few counts were recorded for this clone. The CDR3 sequence is CASSLGQLSEQFF. The CDR3 DNA sequence: TGTGCCAGCAGCCTCGGACAGCTTAGTGAGCAGTTCTTC. The chain is built from TRBV5-6 and TRBJ2-1; D possibly corresponds to TRBD1 (6 bases). Per germline, CDR1 SGHDT and CDR2 YYEEEE. V lost 4 bases, J lost 9 bases, and 14 bases lay in between. This CDR3 comprises 13 residues.

V gene TRBV6-1 combines with J gene TRBJ2-2, with TRBD2 identical over 8 bases. The CDR3 sequence is 15 residues long. Germline lookup yields CDR1 MNHNS and CDR2 SASEGT. With V trimmed by 3 bases and J by 4 bases, 4 bases remained unmatched. In nucleotides, the CDR3 is TGTGCCAGCAGTGAGCGGGAGGCGGGCACCGGGGAGCTGTTTTTT. This sequence encodes CASSEREAGTGELFF.

The chain joins TRBV6-5 to TRBJ2-1, with D perhaps TRBD2 (6 bases). Germline CDR1 is MNHEY and CDR2 is SVGAGI. The CDR3 runs 16 residues. V dropped 4 bases and J dropped 2 bases, with 15 bases sitting between them. The CDR3 reads CASSSLGSGPYNEQFF. The CDR3 bases are TGTGCCAGCAGTTCCCTGGGGAGCGGGCCCTACAATGAGCAGTTCTTC.

This chain links TRBV18 with TRBJ1-2; 10 bases agree with TRBD1. The ends lost 6 bases at V and 8 bases at J; junction bases unmatched: 15. This CDR3 is built from 16 residues. CDR1 and CDR2 (germline): KGHSH, LQKENI. The CDR3 DNA reads as TGTGCCAGCTCGGCTAACCCCGGACAGGGGGGAGGAGGCTACACCTTC. Amino acids: CASSANPGQGGGGYTF.

The genes are TRBV5-1 and TRBJ2-1; 7 bases line up with TRBD2. Germline values: CDR1 SGHRS, CDR2 YFSETQ. This CDR3 has 13 amino acids. V shed 4 bases and J 7 bases; nucleotides not matched to a gene: 5. DNA of the CDR3: TGCGCCAGCAGCATAACCGGGGGGAATGAGCAGTTCTTC. It codes for CASSITGGNEQFF.

V gene TRBV6-1 combines with J gene TRBJ1-5, with TRBD1 as a possible D gene (5 bases). CDR3 length equals 14 residues. Germline-derived CDR1 and CDR2 are MNHNS and SASEGT. Trimming took 3 bases from V and 6 from J, leaving 12 bases between them. The CDR3 loop reads CASSEQAGGQPQHF. In nucleotides, the CDR3 is TGTGCCAGCAGTGAGCAGGCGGGGGGTCAGCCCCAGCATTTT.

This chain joins TRBV6-5 and TRBJ1-2, with unresolved D. The CDR3 loop spans 13 amino acids. Germline CDR1 is MNHEY and CDR2 is SVGAGI. CDR3 amino acids: CAIRRVQFYGYTF. In nucleotides, the CDR3 is TGTGCTATCAGGAGGGTTCAATTCTATGGCTACACCTTC.

The chain carries TRBV9 and TRBJ2-1; the D gene is possibly TRBD2 (6 bases). The CDR3 has 14 residues. The germline CDR1 and CDR2 sequences are SGDLS and YYNGEE. Deletions cut 2 bases from V and 5 bases from J, with 11 bases between. CDR3 sequence (DNA): TGTGCCAGCAGCGTTTTGGGGGGAGACAATGAGCAGTTCTTC. As protein: CASSVLGGDNEQFF.

This chain connects TRBV11-2 to TRBJ1-1; D may be TRBD1 (6 bases). Germline V lookup: CDR1 SGHAT, CDR2 FQNNGV. The CDR3 contains 16 residues. V was pared by 5 bases and J by 0 bases, with 16 bases between. CDR3 protein: CASSQGGGPLNTEAFF. In DNA form, the CDR3 reads TGTGCCAGCAGCCAAGGGGGGGGCCCGCTGAACACTGAAGCTTTCTTT.

The chain joins TRBV5-1 to TRBJ2-7; D ambiguous. V lost 0 bases and J 3 bases, leaving 10 bases between the germline ends. CDR3 length: 14 amino acids. In germline, CDR1 is SGHRS, CDR2 YFSETQ. CDR3 sequence (DNA): TGCGCCAGCAGCTTGGAGGCAACCAACTACGAGCAGTACTTC. Amino acid sequence: CASSLEATNYEQYF.

The gene calls are TRBV28 and TRBJ2-7; 8 nucleotides line up with TRBD1. This CDR3 is built from 15 residues. Per the germline V gene, CDR1 is MDHEN and CDR2 is SYDVKM. After removal of 0 bases from V and 1 base from J, the junction contained 2 bases not matched to a gene. The chain's CDR3 is CASSLWYRGSYEQYF. CDR3 nucleotide sequence: TGTGCCAGCAGTTTATGGTACAGGGGGTCCTACGAGCAGTACTTC. The variable domain in full, with the rest retrieved from reference TRBV28 and TRBJ2-7, is DVKVTQSSRYLVKRTGEKVFLECVQDMDHENMFWYRQDPGLGLRLIYFSYDVKMKEKGDIPEGYSVSREKKERFSLILESASTNQTSMYLCASSLWYRGSYEQYFGPGTRLTVT.

This clone was seen a few times. The same CDR3 arises from other DNA sequences in this sample as well. The rearrangement joins TRBV29-1 to TRBJ2-2; D perhaps matches TRBD2 (6 bases). Deletions cut 6 bases from V and 1 base from J, with 9 bases between. The CDR3 length is 13 residues. Germline V gene sequence: CDR1 SQVTM, CDR2 ANQGSEA. The CDR3 is CSVDSGNTGELFF. In DNA form, the CDR3 reads TGCAGCGTAGATAGCGGGAACACCGGGGAGCTGTTTTTT.

The chain carries TRBV7-9 and TRBJ1-4, with 9 bases matching TRBD1. Germline V lookup: CDR1 SEHNR, CDR2 FQNEAQ (reference sequence). The CDR3 consists of 14 residues. V gave up 5 bases and J gave up 7 bases; unmatched junction bases: 5. CDR3 sequence: CASSLTGGGEKLFF. The CDR3, as DNA: TGTGCCAGCAGCCTGACAGGGGGTGGTGAAAAACTGTTTTTT.

The chain has TRBV6-5 and TRBJ2-2; D not resolved. Germline CDR1 MNHEY, CDR2 SVGAGI. The V end lost 1 base, the J end lost 4 bases, and 13 bases lay between the germline ends. The CDR3 is 16 residues long. In DNA form, the CDR3 reads TGTGCCAGCAGTTACTTAACCGCCCTATCCACCGGGGAGCTGTTTTTT. Translating gives CASSYLTALSTGELFF.